The 4 T cell receptor beta chains listed next were all sequenced from one sample in a study of blood T cell repertoires in COVID-19. Profiling relied on immunoSEQ multiplex PCR, and the TCRdb table lists in-frame clones only, not all of them. Of roughly 300,000 clones in the sample, roughly 85% are singletons; the top ten hold approximately 7.6%. The sequencing sample was made of peripheral blood. These receptors were taken from a human donor in a cohort sampled during active COVID-19.

The chain recombines TRBV5-1 with TRBJ1-4; 8 bases fit TRBD1. The germline gives CDR1 SGHRS, CDR2 YFSETQ. CDR3 length: 16 residues. After removal of 3 bases from V and 1 base from J, the junction contained 5 bases not matched to a gene. CDR3 in amino acids: CASSSGTGRTNEKLFF. The CDR3 nucleotides read TGCGCCAGCAGCTCCGGGACAGGTCGAACTAATGAAAAACTGTTTTTT. The whole variable domain, remainder taken from reference TRBV5-1 and TRBJ1-4, is KAGVTQTPRYLIKTRGQQVTLSCSPISGHRSVSWYQQTPGQGLQFLFEYFSETQRNKGNFPGRFSGRQFSNSRSEMNVSTLELGDSALYLCASSSGTGRTNEKLFFGSGTQLSVL.

The chain links TRBV7-3 to TRBJ1-3; a weak D match, TRBD1 (5 bases). Germline values: CDR1 SGHTA, CDR2 FQGTGA. V was cut by 4 bases and J by 7 bases, with 11 bases left in between. The CDR3 is 13 amino acids. The CDR3 sequence: CASSSQGLNTIYF. The CDR3 nucleotides are TGTGCCAGCAGCTCCCAGGGTTTGAACACCATATATTTT.

J is TRBJ1-1 and V is TRBV10-3; 8 nucleotides line up with TRBD1. CDR3 size: 15 residues. Germline CDR1 and CDR2: ENHRY and SYGVKD. Trimming removed 4 bases from V and 8 bases from J; junction bases left unmatched: 12. CDR3 nucleotide sequence: TGTGCCATCAGTGGCCTTAGGGGACAGGAGATAGAAGCTTTCTTT. This translates into CAISGLRGQEIEAFF.

In its sample, this clone was seen a few times. V is TRBV27 and J is TRBJ1-5; maybe TRBD1 (5 bases). The CDR3 is made up of 14 amino acids. Germline V gene data show CDR1 as MNHEY and CDR2 as SMNVEV (reference sequence). V lost 6 bases, J lost 0 bases, and 9 bases lay in between. Written as DNA, the CDR3 is TGTGCCAGCAGGGGACTTTTTAGCAATCAGCCCCAGCATTTT. It yields the protein CASRGLFSNQPQHF.